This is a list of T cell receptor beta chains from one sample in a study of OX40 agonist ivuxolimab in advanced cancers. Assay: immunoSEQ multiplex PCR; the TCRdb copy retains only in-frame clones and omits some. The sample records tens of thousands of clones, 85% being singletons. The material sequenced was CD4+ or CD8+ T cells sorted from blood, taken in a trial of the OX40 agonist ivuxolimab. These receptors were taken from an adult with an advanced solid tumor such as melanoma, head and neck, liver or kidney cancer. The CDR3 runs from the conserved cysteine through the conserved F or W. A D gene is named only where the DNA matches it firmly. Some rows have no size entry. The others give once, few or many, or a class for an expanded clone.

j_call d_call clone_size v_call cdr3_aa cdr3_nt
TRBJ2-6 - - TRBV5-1 CASSLAGASGANVLTF TGCGCCAGCAGCTTGGCCGGTGCCTCTGGGGCCAACGTCCTGACTTTC
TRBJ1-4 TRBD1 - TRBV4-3 CASSRMTGTNEKLFF TGCGCCAGCAGCCGAATGACAGGGACTAATGAAAAACTGTTTTTT
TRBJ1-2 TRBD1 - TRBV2 CASSGGQYGYTF TGTGCCAGCAGCGGGGGACAGTATGGCTACACCTTC
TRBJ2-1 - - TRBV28 CASSPPMVFDEQFF TGTGCCAGCAGTCCTCCCATGGTATTCGATGAGCAGTTCTTC
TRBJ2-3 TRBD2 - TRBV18 CASSPRTSGGADTQYF TGTGCCAGCTCACCAAGGACTAGCGGGGGTGCAGATACGCAGTATTTT
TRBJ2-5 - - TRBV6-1 CASRAALGGPWTQYF TGTGCCAGCAGGGCAGCATTGGGGGGACCTTGGACCCAGTACTTC
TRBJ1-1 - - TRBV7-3 CASSLLGKNTEAFF TGTGCCAGCAGCTTACTCGGGAAGAACACTGAAGCTTTCTTT
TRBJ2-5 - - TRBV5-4 CASTTPGQGETQYF TGTGCCAGCACCACACCGGGACAAGGAGAGACCCAGTACTTC
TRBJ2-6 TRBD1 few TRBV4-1 CASSQGQGVSGANVLTF TGCGCCAGCAGCCAAGGACAGGGGGTCTCTGGGGCCAACGTCCTGACTTTC
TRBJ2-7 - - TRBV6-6 CASRTGTYEQYF TGTGCCAGCAGGACGGGGACCTACGAGCAGTACTTC
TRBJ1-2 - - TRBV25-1 CASSRAGEDGYTF TGTGCCAGCAGCCGGGCAGGGGAAGATGGCTACACCTTC
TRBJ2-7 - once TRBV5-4 CASSLESRASAYEQYF TGTGCCAGCAGCTTGGAAAGTAGGGCGTCGGCCTACGAGCAGTACTTC
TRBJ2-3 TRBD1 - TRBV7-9 CASSPDRELTDTQYF TGTGCCAGCAGCCCTGACAGGGAATTAACAGATACGCAGTATTTT
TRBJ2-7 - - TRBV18 CASSSQQGQSSYEQYF TGTGCCAGCTCATCTCAACAGGGCCAGAGCTCCTACGAGCAGTACTTC
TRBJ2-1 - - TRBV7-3 CASSLRDPRQFF TGTGCCAGCAGCCTCCGGGACCCGAGGCAGTTCTTC
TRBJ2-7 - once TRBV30 CAWKKAGILDEQYF TGTGCCTGGAAGAAGGCAGGGATATTGGACGAGCAGTACTTC
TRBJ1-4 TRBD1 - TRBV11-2 CASGQGAANEKLFF TGTGCCAGCGGTCAGGGGGCAGCTAATGAAAAACTGTTTTTT
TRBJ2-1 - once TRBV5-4 CASSFDSYNEQFF TGTGCCAGCAGCTTTGACTCCTACAATGAGCAGTTCTTC
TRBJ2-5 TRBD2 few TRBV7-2 CASSPLWTSGGQETQYF TGTGCCAGCAGCCCCCTCTGGACTAGCGGGGGACAAGAGACCCAGTACTTC
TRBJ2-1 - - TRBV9 CASSLRGAAYNEQFF TGTGCCAGCAGCCTTAGGGGGGCGGCCTACAATGAGCAGTTCTTC
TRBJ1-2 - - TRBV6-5 CASSRKQGNYGYTF TGTGCCAGCAGTCGAAAACAGGGTAACTATGGCTACACCTTC
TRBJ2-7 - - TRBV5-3 CARSLGQNPYEQYF TGTGCCAGAAGCTTGGGGCAGAACCCCTACGAGCAGTACTTC
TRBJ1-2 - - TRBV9 CASSFRGQEGYTF TGTGCCAGCAGCTTTAGAGGGCAGGAGGGCTACACCTTC
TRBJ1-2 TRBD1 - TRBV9 CASSVADRSGIDYGYTF TGTGCCAGCAGCGTAGCGGACAGGTCAGGGATTGACTATGGCTACACCTTC
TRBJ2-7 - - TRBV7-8 CASSLEPRVSYEQYF TGTGCCAGCAGCTTAGAACCGAGGGTGAGCTACGAGCAGTACTTC
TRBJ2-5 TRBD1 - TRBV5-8 CASSLGRTGMYQETQYF TGTGCCAGCAGCTTGGGGAGGACAGGAATGTACCAAGAGACCCAGTACTTC
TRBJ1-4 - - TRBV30 CAWSPGPRNEKLFF TGTGCCTGGAGCCCAGGGCCAAGAAATGAAAAACTGTTTTTT
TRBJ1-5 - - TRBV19 CASSAHRRNQPQHF TGTGCCAGTAGTGCCCACAGGAGGAATCAGCCCCAGCATTTT
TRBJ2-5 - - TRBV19 CASSINRGTQYF TGTGCCAGTAGTATAAACCGGGGGACCCAGTACTTC
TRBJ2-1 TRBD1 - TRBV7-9 CASSASWDREHNEQFF TGTGCCAGCAGCGCATCCTGGGACAGGGAACACAATGAGCAGTTCTTC
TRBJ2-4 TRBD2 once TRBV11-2 CASSQTSGGAAIQYF TGTGCCAGCAGCCAGACTAGCGGGGGGGCCGCCATTCAGTACTTC
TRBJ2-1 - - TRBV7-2 CASSSNTPLGREQFF TGTGCCAGCAGCTCGAATACACCTTTGGGGCGGGAGCAGTTCTTC
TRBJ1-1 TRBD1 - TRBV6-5 CASSSGGQGATFF TGTGCCAGCAGTTCCGGCGGACAGGGTGCAACTTTCTTT
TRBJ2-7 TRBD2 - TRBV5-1 CASSGSGRNYEQYF TGCGCCAGCAGCGGTAGCGGGCGAAACTACGAGCAGTACTTC
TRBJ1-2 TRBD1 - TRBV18 CASSPRQGTNYGYTF TGTGCCAGCTCACCCCGACAGGGCACTAACTATGGCTACACCTTC
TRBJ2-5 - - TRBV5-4 CASSRDPSSWETQYF TGTGCCAGCAGCCGAGATCCTAGCTCCTGGGAGACCCAGTACTTC
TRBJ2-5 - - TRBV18 CASSTQRGAEETQYF TGTGCCAGCTCCACCCAAAGGGGGGCAGAAGAGACCCAGTACTTC
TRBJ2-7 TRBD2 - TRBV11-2 CASRRGASGRSGEQYF TGTGCCAGCAGACGAGGGGCTAGCGGGAGGAGTGGCGAGCAGTACTTC
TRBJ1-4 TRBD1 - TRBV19 CASRDRESGEKLFF TGTGCCAGTCGGGACAGGGAATCCGGGGAAAAACTGTTTTTT
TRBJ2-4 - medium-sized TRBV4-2 CASSQGRSLEKNIQYF TGTGCCAGCAGCCAAGGGCGCTCCCTTGAAAAAAACATTCAGTACTTC
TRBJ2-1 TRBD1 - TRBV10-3 CAISGSGTGAYNEQFF TGTGCCATCAGCGGGTCCGGGACAGGGGCATACAATGAGCAGTTCTTC